The 4 T cell receptor beta chains in this list originate from one sample, sequenced in a study of CXCR3-negative and CXCR3-positive naive CD8 T cells. Via 5' RACE with UMI labels, TRB cDNA libraries were prepared. TCRdb re-called the 5' RACE reads, yielding one record per CDR3 amino acid sequence without DNA. In all, the sample yields about 57,000 distinct CDR3 sequences. Sequencing was done on a sample of memory CD8+ T cells from blood. These receptors all stem from a human donor in good health. Some clones in this sample may be carry-over from other donors' samples.

The V call is TRBV27, the J call TRBJ2-6; TCRdb designates TRBD1, a call that cannot be tested without DNA. The CDR3 consists of 15 residues. CDR1 MNHEY and CDR2 SMNVEV come from the germline V gene (reference sequence). The CDR3 here is CASSPPGVWANVLTF.

The chain couples TRBV7-8 to TRBJ2-7. CDR1 SGHVS and CDR2 FQNEAQ come from the germline V gene. The CDR3 has 13 amino acids. This CDR3 reads CASSSGSAVEQYF.

V usage is TRBV28 and J usage is TRBJ1-5; TCRdb's D call, TRBD1, is unchecked because there is no DNA. Germline CDR1 reads MDHEN; CDR2 reads SYDVKM. The CDR3 length is 17 residues. Here the CDR3 reads CASSAISGAWSNQPQHF. Together with reference TRBV28 and TRBJ1-5, the CDR3 gives the full variable domain: DVKVTQSSRYLVKRTGEKVFLECVQDMDHENMFWYRQDPGLGLRLIYFSYDVKMKEKGDIPEGYSVSREKKERFSLILESASTNQTSMYLCASSAISGAWSNQPQHFGDGTRLSIL.

The rearrangement links TRBV11-2 to TRBJ2-3; with no DNA, the TCRdb D assignment of TRBD2 cannot be verified. Germline-derived CDR1 and CDR2 are SGHAT and FQNNGV. The CDR3 has 18 amino acids. CDR3 sequence reads: CASSLDSASGSRADTQYF.